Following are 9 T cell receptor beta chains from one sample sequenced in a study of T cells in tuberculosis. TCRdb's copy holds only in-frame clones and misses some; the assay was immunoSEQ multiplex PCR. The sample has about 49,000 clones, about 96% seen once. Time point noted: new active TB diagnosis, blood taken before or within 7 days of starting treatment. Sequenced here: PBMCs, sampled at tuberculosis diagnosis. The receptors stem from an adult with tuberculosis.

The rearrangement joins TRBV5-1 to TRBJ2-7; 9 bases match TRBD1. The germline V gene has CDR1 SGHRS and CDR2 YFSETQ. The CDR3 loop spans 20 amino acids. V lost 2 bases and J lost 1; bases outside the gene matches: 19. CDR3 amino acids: CASSLVLGQGAGVKSYEQYF. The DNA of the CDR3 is TGCGCCAGCAGCTTAGTGTTGGGACAGGGTGCCGGAGTGAAGTCCTACGAGCAGTACTTC.

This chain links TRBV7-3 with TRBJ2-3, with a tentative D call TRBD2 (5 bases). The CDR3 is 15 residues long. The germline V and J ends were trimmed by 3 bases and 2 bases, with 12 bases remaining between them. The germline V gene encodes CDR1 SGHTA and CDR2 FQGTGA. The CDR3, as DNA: TGTGCCAGCAGCTTCGAGGGTCGGGACACAGATACGCAGTATTTT. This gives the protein CASSFEGRDTDTQYF.

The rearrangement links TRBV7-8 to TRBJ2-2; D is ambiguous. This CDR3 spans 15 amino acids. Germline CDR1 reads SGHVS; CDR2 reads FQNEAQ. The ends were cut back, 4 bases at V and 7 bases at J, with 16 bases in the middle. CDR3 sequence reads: CASSSPRNAGGELFF. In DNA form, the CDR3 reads TGTGCCAGCAGCTCCCCACGCAACGCCGGCGGGGAGCTGTTTTTT.

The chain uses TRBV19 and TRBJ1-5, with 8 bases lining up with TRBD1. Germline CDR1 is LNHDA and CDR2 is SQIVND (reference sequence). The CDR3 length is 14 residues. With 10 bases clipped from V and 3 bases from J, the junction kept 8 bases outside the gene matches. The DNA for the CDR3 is TGTGCCATCTCTCAGGGGGCGACCAATCAGCCCCAGCATTTT. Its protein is CAISQGATNQPQHF.

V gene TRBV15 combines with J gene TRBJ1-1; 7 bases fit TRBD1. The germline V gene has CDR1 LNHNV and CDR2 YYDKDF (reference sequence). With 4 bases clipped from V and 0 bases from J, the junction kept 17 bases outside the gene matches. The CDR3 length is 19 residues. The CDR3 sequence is CATSKINPLRGQLNTEAFF. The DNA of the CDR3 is TGTGCCACCAGCAAGATCAACCCTCTCAGGGGACAGTTGAACACTGAAGCTTTCTTT.

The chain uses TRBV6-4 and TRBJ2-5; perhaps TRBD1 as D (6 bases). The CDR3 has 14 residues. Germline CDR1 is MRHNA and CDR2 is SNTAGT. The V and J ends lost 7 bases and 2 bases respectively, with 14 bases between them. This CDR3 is CASKREGVQETQYF. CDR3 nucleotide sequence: TGTGCCAGCAAGCGCGAGGGGGTTCAAGAGACCCAGTACTTC.

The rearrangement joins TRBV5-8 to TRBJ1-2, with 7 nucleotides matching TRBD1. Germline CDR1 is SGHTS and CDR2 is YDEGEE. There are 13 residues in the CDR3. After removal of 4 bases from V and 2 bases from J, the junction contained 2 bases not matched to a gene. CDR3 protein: CASSRGQNYGYTF. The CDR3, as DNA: TGTGCCAGCAGCAGGGGACAGAACTATGGCTACACCTTC.

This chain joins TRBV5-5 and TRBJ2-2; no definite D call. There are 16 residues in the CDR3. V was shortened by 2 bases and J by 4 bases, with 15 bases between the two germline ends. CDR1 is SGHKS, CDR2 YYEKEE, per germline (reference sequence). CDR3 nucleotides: TGTGCCAGCAGCTTAGGTAGCCCTCGAAGCACCGGGGAGCTGTTTTTT. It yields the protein CASSLGSPRSTGELFF.

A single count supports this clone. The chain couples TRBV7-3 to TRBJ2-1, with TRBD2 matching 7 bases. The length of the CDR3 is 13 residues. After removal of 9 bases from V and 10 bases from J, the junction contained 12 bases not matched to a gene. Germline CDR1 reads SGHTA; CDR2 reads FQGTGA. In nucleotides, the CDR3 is TGTGCCAGACGGGGCTCAAGAGCGGGAGAGCAGTTCTTC. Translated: CARRGSRAGEQFF.